The rows below give T cell receptor beta chains drawn from one sample of a study of T cells in narcolepsy. Profiling relied on immunoSEQ multiplex PCR, and the TCRdb table lists in-frame clones only, not all of them. Of 15,000 to 20,000 clones listed, 55% to 80% are singletons. What was sequenced was CD45RA- memory CD8+ T cells from PBMCs. These receptors were collected from a human donor with narcolepsy. Both conserved end residues are trimmed from each CDR3.

V	CDR3
TRBV6-5	ASSYSSSLEQF
TRBV27	ASTLAWGAETQY
TRBV27	ASISRDMSPLH
TRBV9	ASSNHDRISGNTIY
TRBV27	ASSSLPGAPEAF
TRBV2	ASTAGGDTGELF
TRBV9	ASSPRAGGETDTQY
TRBV15	ATSREGTGIYEQY
TRBV7-3	ASSLGQGALNTEAF
TRBV2	ASTPPGDTEAF
TRBV13	ASSFWGVNTEAF
TRBV27	ASRTGVPLEGYT
TRBV18	ASSPRDGLSELF
TRBV4-2	ASSQEDPSGYVTDTRY
TRBV4-2	ASSDRERNTIY
TRBV5-1	ASTTGGTQETQY
TRBV27	ASSFDVKDRYT
TRBV6-4	ASSERTHTDTQY
TRBV6-5	ASRTGAEVWDEQF
TRBV30	AWSHRTSDSYEQY
TRBV6-5	ASIRQGDTEAF
TRBV29-1	SGGGEPNGYT